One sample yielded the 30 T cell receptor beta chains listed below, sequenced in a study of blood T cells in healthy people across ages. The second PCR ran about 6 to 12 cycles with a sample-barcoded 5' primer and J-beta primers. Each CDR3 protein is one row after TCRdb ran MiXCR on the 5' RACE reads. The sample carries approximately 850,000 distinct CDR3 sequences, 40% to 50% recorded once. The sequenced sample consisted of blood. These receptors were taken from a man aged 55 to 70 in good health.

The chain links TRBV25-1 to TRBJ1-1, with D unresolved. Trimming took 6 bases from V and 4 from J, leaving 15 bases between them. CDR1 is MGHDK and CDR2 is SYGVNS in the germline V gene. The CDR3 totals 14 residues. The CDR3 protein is CASRDFFGRTEAFF. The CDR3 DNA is TGTGCCAGCAGAGATTTTTTTGGGCGCACTGAAGCTTTCTTT.

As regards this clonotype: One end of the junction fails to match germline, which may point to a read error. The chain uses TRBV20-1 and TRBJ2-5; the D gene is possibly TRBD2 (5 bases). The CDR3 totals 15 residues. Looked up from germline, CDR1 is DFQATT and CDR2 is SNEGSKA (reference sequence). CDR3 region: CSARDKAAGQETQNF. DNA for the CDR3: TGCAGTGCTAGAGATAAGGCGGCGGGCCAAGAGACCCAGAACTTC.

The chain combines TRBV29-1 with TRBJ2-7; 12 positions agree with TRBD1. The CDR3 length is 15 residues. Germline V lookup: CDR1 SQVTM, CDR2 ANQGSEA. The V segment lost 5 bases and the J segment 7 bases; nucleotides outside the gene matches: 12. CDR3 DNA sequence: TGCAGCGTTCCTAGCCGGGACAGGGGGCGCATGGAGCAGTACTTC. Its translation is CSVPSRDRGRMEQYF.

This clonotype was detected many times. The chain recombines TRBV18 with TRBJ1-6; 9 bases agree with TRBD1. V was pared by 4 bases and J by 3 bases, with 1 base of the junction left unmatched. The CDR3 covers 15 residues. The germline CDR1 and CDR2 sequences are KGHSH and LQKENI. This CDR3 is CASSLTGGYNSPLHF. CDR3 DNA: TGTGCCAGCTCACTGACAGGGGGCTATAATTCACCCCTCCACTTT.

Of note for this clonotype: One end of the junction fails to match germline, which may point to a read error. The CDR3 coding sequence is TGCAGTGCTAGAGATGACAGGGGACTTTCACTCCTCCACTTT. Translating gives CSARDDRGLSLLHF. V usage is TRBV20-1 and J usage is TRBJ1-6; 8 positions match TRBD1. This CDR3 is built from 14 residues. In germline, CDR1 is DFQATT, CDR2 SNEGSKA (reference sequence).

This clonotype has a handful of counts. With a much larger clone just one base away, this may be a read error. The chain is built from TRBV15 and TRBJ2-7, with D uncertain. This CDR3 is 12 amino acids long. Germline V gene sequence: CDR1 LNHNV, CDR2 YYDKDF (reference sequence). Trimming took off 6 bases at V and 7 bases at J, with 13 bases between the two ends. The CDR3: CATSLTYNEQYF. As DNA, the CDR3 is TGTGCCACCAGTTTGACTTACAATGAGCAGTACTTC.

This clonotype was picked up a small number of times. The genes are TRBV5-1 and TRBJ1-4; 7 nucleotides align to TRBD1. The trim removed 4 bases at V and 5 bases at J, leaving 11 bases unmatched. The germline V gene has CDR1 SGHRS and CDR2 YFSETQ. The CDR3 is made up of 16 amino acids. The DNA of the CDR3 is TGCGCCAGCAGCCCGCAAGGGGACAGTAGAAATGAAAAACTGTTTTTT. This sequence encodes CASSPQGDSRNEKLFF. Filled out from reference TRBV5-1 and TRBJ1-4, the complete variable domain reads KAGVTQTPRYLIKTRGQQVTLSCSPISGHRSVSWYQQTPGQGLQFLFEYFSETQRNKGNFPGRFSGRQFSNSRSEMNVSTLELGDSALYLCASSPQGDSRNEKLFFGSGTQLSVL.

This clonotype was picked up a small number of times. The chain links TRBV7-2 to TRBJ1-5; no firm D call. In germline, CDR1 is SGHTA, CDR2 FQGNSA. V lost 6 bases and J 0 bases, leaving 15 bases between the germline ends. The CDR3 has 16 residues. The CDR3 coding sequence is TGTGCCAGCAGTGAAAAGTCTGGGTTTAGCAATCAGCCCCAGCATTTT. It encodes CASSEKSGFSNQPQHF.

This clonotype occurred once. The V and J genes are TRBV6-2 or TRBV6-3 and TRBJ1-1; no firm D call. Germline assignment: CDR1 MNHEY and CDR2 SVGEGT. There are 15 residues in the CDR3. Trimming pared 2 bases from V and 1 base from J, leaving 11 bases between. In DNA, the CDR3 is TGTGCCAGCAGTTACCAGGTAGAGGGGAACACTGAAGCTTTCTTT. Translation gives CASSYQVEGNTEAFF.

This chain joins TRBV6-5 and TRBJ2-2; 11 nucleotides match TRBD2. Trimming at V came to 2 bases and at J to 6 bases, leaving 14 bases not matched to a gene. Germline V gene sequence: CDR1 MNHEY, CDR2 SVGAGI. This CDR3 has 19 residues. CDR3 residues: CASSYRRPGLAAVAGELFF. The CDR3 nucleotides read TGTGCCAGCAGTTACCGACGACCGGGACTAGCGGCCGTGGCCGGGGAGCTGTTTTTT.

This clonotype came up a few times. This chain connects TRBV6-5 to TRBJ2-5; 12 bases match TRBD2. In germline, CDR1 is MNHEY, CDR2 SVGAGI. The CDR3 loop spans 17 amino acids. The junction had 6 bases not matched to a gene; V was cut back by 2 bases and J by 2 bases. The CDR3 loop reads CASSYRKTSGGQETQYF. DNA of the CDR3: TGTGCCAGCAGTTACCGGAAGACTAGCGGGGGACAAGAGACCCAGTACTTC.

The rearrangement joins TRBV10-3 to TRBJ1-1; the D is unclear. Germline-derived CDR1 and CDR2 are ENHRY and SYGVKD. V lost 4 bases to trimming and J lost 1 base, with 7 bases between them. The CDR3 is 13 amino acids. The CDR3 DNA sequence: TGTGCCATCAGTGGATTAGGGAACACTGAAGCTTTCTTT. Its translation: CAISGLGNTEAFF.

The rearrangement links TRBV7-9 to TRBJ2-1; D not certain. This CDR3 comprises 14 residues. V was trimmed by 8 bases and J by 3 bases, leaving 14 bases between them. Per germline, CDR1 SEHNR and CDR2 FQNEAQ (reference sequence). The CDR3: CASGAQGLYNEQFF. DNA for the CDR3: TGTGCCAGCGGTGCGCAAGGGCTCTACAATGAGCAGTTCTTC.

The CDR3 DNA is TGCAGCGCCTCGTCTTATGAGCAGTTCTTC. It yields the protein CSASSYEQFF. V usage is TRBV29-1 and J usage is TRBJ2-1; no firm D call. V was clipped by 7 bases and J by 8 bases, with 9 bases between them. Germline V CDR1 and CDR2: SQVTM, ANQGSEA. The CDR3 sequence is 10 residues long.

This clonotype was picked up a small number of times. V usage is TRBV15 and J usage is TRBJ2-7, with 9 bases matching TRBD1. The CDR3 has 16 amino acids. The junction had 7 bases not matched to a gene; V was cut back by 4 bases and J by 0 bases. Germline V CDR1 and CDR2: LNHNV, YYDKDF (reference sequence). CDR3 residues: CATSTMGQGLSYEQYF. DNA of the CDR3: TGTGCCACCAGCACCATGGGACAGGGACTCTCCTACGAGCAGTACTTC. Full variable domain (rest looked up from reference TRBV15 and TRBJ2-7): DAMVIQNPRYQVTQFGKPVTLSCSQTLNHNVMYWYQQKSSQAPKLLFHYYDKDFNNEADTPDNFQSRRPNTSFCFLDIRSPGLGDTAMYLCATSTMGQGLSYEQYFGPGTRLTVT.

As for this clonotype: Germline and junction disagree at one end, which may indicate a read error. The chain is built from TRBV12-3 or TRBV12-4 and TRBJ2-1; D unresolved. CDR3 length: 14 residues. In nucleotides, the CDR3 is TGTTCCAGCAGTTTAGACGGAACATTCAATGAGCAGTTCTTC. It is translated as CSSSLDGTFNEQFF.

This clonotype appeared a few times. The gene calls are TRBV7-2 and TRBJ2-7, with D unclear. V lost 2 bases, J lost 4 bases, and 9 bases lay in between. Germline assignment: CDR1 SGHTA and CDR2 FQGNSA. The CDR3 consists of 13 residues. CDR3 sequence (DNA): TGTGCCAGCAGCTTATTTGGGCGGTACGAGCAGTACTTC. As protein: CASSLFGRYEQYF.

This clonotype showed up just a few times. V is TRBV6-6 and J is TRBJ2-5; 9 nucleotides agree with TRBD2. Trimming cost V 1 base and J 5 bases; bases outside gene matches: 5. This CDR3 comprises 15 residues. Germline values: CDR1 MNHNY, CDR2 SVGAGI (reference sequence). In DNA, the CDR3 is TGTGCCAGCAGTTACTTCCTAGCGGGAACTGAGACCCAGTACTTC. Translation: CASSYFLAGTETQYF.

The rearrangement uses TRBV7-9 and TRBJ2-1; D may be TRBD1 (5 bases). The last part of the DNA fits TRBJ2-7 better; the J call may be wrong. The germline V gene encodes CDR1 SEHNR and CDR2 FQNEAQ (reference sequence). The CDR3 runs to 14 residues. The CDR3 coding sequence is TGTGCCAGCAGCTTACTAGGGGCCAACAATGAGCAGTACTTC. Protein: CASSLLGANNEQYF.

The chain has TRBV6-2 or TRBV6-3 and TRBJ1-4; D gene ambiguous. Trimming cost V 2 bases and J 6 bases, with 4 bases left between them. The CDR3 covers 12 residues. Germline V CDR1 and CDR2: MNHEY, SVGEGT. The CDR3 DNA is TGTGCCAGCAGTTACATGGATGAAAAACTGTTTTTT. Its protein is CASSYMDEKLFF.

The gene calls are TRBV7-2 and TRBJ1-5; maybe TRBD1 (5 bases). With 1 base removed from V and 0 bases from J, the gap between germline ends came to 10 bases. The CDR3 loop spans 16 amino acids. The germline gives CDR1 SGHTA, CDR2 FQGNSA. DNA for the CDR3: TGTGCCAGCAGCTTAGGGCAGGGCAATAGCAATCAGCCCCAGCATTTT. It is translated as CASSLGQGNSNQPQHF. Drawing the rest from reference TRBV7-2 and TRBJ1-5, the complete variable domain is GAGVSQSPSNKVTEKGKDVELRCDPISGHTALYWYRQSLGQGLEFLIYFQGNSAPDKSGLPSDRFSAERTGGSVSTLTIQRTQQEDSAVYLCASSLGQGNSNQPQHFGDGTRLSIL.

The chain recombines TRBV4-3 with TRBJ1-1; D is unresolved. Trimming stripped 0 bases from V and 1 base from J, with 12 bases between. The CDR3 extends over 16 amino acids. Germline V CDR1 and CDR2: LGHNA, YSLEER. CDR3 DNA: TGCGCCAGCAGCCAAGATTTCCCAGACTCGAACACTGAAGCTTTCTTT. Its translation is CASSQDFPDSNTEAFF.

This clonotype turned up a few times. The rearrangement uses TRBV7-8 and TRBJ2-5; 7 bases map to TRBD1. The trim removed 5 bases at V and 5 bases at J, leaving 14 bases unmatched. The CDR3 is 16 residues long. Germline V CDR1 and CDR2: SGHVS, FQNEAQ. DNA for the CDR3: TGTGCCAGCAGCCCCACGTGGGTAGGGGGCCGTGAGACCCAGTACTTC. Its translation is CASSPTWVGGRETQYF.

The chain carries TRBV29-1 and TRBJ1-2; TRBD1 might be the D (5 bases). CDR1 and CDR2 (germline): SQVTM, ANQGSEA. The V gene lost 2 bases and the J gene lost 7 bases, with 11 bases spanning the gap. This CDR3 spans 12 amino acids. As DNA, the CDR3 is TGCAGCGTTGAACCTGTCAGGGTTGGCTACACCTTC. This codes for CSVEPVRVGYTF.

The CDR3 protein is CASSSDRTLGEQYF. CDR3 nucleotide sequence: TGCGCCAGCAGTTCAGACAGGACCCTTGGGGAGCAGTACTTC. The genes are TRBV4-3 and TRBJ2-7; D may be TRBD1 (6 bases). CDR1 and CDR2 from the germline V gene are LGHNA and YSLEER. V was cut by 6 bases and J by 7 bases, with 19 bases left in between. This CDR3 contains 14 residues.

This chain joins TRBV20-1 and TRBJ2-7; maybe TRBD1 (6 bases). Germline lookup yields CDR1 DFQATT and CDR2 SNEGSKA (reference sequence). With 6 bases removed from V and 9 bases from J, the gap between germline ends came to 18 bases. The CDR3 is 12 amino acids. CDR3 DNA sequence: TGCAGTGCGGATGGGCAAGGGGGAGTGCAGTACTTC. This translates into CSADGQGGVQYF.

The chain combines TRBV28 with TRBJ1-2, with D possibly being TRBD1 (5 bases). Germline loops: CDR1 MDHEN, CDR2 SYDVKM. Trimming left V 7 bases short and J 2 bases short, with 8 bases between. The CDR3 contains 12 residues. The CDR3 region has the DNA TGTGCCAGCACCGGACAAAACTATGGCTACACCTTC. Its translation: CASTGQNYGYTF.

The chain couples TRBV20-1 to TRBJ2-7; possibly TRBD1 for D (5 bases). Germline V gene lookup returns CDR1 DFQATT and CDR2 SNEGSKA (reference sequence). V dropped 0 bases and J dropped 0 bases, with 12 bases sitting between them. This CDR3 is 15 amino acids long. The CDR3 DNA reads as TGCAGTGCTAGAGATGGGCAGGGAATCTCCTACGAGCAGTACTTC. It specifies CSARDGQGISYEQYF.

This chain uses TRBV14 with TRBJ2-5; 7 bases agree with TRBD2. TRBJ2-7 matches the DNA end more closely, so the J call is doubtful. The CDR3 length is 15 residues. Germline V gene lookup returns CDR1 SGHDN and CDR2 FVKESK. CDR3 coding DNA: TGTGCCAGCAGCCAAGGGGACGGGGGGAACTACGAGCAGTACTTC. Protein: CASSQGDGGNYEQYF.

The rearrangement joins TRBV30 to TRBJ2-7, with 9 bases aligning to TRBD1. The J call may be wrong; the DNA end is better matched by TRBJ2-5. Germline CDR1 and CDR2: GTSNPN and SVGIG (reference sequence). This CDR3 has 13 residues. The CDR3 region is CAWRGQGGETQYF. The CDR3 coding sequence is TGTGCCTGGAGGGGACAGGGCGGGGAGACCCAGTACTTC.